A selection of T cell receptor beta chains follows, all from one sample in a study of beta chain features in type 1 diabetes. Using immunoSEQ multiplex PCR, the repertoire was profiled, and TCRdb retains in-frame clones only, with some absent. The sample yields about 700,000 clones, around an eighth seen once. The sample was naive CD4+ T cells from blood. These receptors all stem from a young man with type 1 diabetes. Both conserved end residues are part of each CDR3. The D gene is left open where the match is weak. The size field is filled for only some rows; it gives once, few, many or a size class.

d_gene,v_gene,abundance,j_gene,CDR3nt,CDR3aa
TRBD1,TRBV7-9,NA,TRBJ1-4,TGTGCCAGCAGCTTAGACAGGGGGCTGTATGAAAAACTGTTTTTT,CASSLDRGLYEKLFF
NA,TRBV18,NA,TRBJ1-2,TGTGCCAGCTCACCAAATCAGCCGATTAACTATGGCTACACCTTC,CASSPNQPINYGYTF
TRBD2,TRBV7-7,few,TRBJ2-1,TGTGCCAGCAGCTTAGATGGCGGGGGGGCCAATGAGCAGTTCTTC,CASSLDGGGANEQFF
TRBD1,TRBV27,few,TRBJ2-7,TGTGCCAGCAGTTTATACGGACAGGGGGCGGGTGAGCAGTACTTC,CASSLYGQGAGEQYF
NA,TRBV6-5,NA,TRBJ1-3,TGTGCCAGCAGAACAGGATACTCTGGAAACACCATATATTTT,CASRTGYSGNTIYF
NA,TRBV5-1,NA,TRBJ2-1,TGCGCCAGCAGCCCGGTAGAAAGCTCCTACAATGAGCAGTTCTTC,CASSPVESSYNEQFF
NA,TRBV7-9,NA,TRBJ1-6,TGTGCCAGCAGTGCCGACGCGGACGGTAATTCACCCCTCCACTTT,CASSADADGNSPLHF
TRBD1,TRBV7-2,NA,TRBJ1-2,TGTGCCAGCAGTTTCGCAAGCAGGGACAGCCACACCTTC,CASSFASRDSHTF
NA,TRBV29-1,NA,TRBJ2-7,TGCAGCGCCACGGACGGATTTTTCTACGAGCAGTACTTC,CSATDGFFYEQYF
NA,TRBV29-1,NA,TRBJ2-5,TGCAGCGTTGTAGGTCCCCCAGGAGGGGAGACCCAGTACTTC,CSVVGPPGGETQYF
TRBD2,TRBV19,NA,TRBJ2-3,TGTGCCAGTAGTACGATTCTAGCGGGGGACGCAGATACGCAGTATTTT,CASSTILAGDADTQYF
NA,TRBV19,NA,TRBJ2-7,TGTGCCAGTAGTATACGACAGGACTACGAGCAGTACTTC,CASSIRQDYEQYF
TRBD1,TRBV5-1,few,TRBJ2-5,TGCGCCAGCACCCAACAGGGGTTTGGGGAGACCCAGTACTTC,CASTQQGFGETQYF
NA,TRBV2,few,TRBJ1-6,TGTGCCAGCATACGGCAGGGGTCGGCTTCACCCCTCCACTTT,CASIRQGSASPLHF
TRBD2,TRBV28,NA,TRBJ2-7,TGTGCCAGCAAGCTTGGGACTAGCGGAATACCCTACGAGCAGTACTTC,CASKLGTSGIPYEQYF
TRBD1,TRBV5-4,NA,TRBJ2-4,TGTGCCAGCAGCTTGGAGGGACAGGGGACCGAGGCCAAAAACATTCAGTACTTC,CASSLEGQGTEAKNIQYF
TRBD2,TRBV4-2,few,TRBJ2-1,TGTGCCAGCAGCCAAGATACACTAGCGACGGGCAATGAGCAGTTCTTC,CASSQDTLATGNEQFF
NA,TRBV7-2,NA,TRBJ2-1,TGTGCCAGCAGCTTAGCAGTGGCGGTCGACAATGAGCAGTTCTTC,CASSLAVAVDNEQFF
NA,TRBV7-8,NA,TRBJ2-2,TGTGCCAGCAGCTTATCCGGGACGACCGGGGAGCTGTTTTTT,CASSLSGTTGELFF
TRBD1,TRBV27,NA,TRBJ1-4,TGTGCCAGCAGTTTAATCCCCGGACAGGGTAATGAAAAACTGTTTTTT,CASSLIPGQGNEKLFF
NA,TRBV11-2,NA,TRBJ2-3,TGTGCCAGCAGCTTCGAAAATAGCGCGACGCAGTATTTT,CASSFENSATQYF
TRBD1,TRBV6-1,NA,TRBJ2-7,TGTGCCAGCAGCCGGACAGGGTCGACCTACGAGCAGTACTTC,CASSRTGSTYEQYF
NA,TRBV30,NA,TRBJ2-1,TGTGCCTGGAGCAATCAGGGTAATAGTGAGCAGTTCTTC,CAWSNQGNSEQFF
TRBD1,TRBV9,few,TRBJ2-1,TGTGCCAGCAGCGCACAGGGGGCGAGTGACTCCTACAATGAGCAGTTCTTC,CASSAQGASDSYNEQFF
NA,TRBV29-1,NA,TRBJ1-1,TGCAGCGTTACGACGCTTGCTGAAGCTTTCTTT,CSVTTLAEAFF
NA,TRBV6-4,few,TRBJ1-5,TGTGCCAGCAGTGAGGAGGGGAATCAGCCCCAGCATTTT,CASSEEGNQPQHF
TRBD2,TRBV30,NA,TRBJ2-1,TGTGCCTGGAGTGTACGGACTAGCGGATACAATGAGCAGTTCTTC,CAWSVRTSGYNEQFF
NA,TRBV30,NA,TRBJ1-5,TGTGCCTGGAGTGTCGGGAACTATCGGCAGCCCCAGCATTTT,CAWSVGNYRQPQHF
NA,TRBV29-1,NA,TRBJ1-2,TGCAGCGTACAGGGCTTAAACTATGGCTACACCTTC,CSVQGLNYGYTF
NA,TRBV5-1,few,TRBJ2-7,TGCGCCAGCACCCGTGGGACCCCTTTAGTTAGGGGTAACTACGAGCAGTACTTC,CASTRGTPLVRGNYEQYF
NA,TRBV9,few,TRBJ1-1,TGTGCCAGCAGCGTAGTGCAGACGAACACTGAAGCTTTCTTT,CASSVVQTNTEAFF
TRBD2,TRBV29-1,few,TRBJ2-3,TGCAGCGTCCCCGGGACTAGCGGCTTCGTGGGTACGCAGTATTTT,CSVPGTSGFVGTQYF
TRBD1,TRBV11-3,NA,TRBJ2-2,TGTGCCAGCAGCTTGGACAGGGGGTTCTCCGCGAACACCGGGGAGCTGTTTTTT,CASSLDRGFSANTGELFF
NA,TRBV6-5,few,TRBJ1-2,TGTGCCGCCGGGTCAGCAAACTATGGCTACACCTTC,CAAGSANYGYTF
NA,TRBV6-5,few,TRBJ1-2,TGTGCCAGCAGTTCGGCAAAGGGAACTGGCTACACCTTC,CASSSAKGTGYTF
NA,TRBV9,NA,TRBJ2-1,TGTGCCAGCAGCCCCAGGGGCCTGTCCTACAATGAGCAGTTCTTC,CASSPRGLSYNEQFF
NA,TRBV11-1,NA,TRBJ1-1,TGTGCCAGCAGCTTGGACAGTTGGAACACTGAAGCTTTCTTT,CASSLDSWNTEAFF